This T cell receptor (beta chain) was recorded in a study of blood T cell repertoires in COVID-19. Study as a whole: Acute-phase and convalescent COVID-19 samples originated in the United States, Italy and Spain. Sources were T cells, B-cell-depleted T cells, or PBMCs; the material itself was cDNA or gDNA.

The CDR3 is 15 residues long. Per germline, CDR1 SGHTA and CDR2 FQGNSA. V dropped 5 bases and J dropped 3 bases, with 17 bases sitting between them. How the authors handled the data: Reference gene primer amplification gave nucleated cell count estimates. Data came from immunoSEQ multiplex PCR; TCRdb stores just in-frame clones and leaves some out. From that table come the V and J calls and clone size; the DNA was used to work out D and trimming. This sample has roughly 180,000 clones, with around 76% found just once. Specimen: peripheral blood. The source of this sequence is a woman between 50 and 59 years old with active or convalescent COVID-19. V and J are TRBV7-2 and TRBJ2-7; D may be TRBD2 (5 bases). CDR3 residues: CASSPQPGLGYEQYF. DNA for the CDR3: TGTGCCAGCAGCCCCCAACCGGGGTTAGGCTACGAGCAGTACTTC.